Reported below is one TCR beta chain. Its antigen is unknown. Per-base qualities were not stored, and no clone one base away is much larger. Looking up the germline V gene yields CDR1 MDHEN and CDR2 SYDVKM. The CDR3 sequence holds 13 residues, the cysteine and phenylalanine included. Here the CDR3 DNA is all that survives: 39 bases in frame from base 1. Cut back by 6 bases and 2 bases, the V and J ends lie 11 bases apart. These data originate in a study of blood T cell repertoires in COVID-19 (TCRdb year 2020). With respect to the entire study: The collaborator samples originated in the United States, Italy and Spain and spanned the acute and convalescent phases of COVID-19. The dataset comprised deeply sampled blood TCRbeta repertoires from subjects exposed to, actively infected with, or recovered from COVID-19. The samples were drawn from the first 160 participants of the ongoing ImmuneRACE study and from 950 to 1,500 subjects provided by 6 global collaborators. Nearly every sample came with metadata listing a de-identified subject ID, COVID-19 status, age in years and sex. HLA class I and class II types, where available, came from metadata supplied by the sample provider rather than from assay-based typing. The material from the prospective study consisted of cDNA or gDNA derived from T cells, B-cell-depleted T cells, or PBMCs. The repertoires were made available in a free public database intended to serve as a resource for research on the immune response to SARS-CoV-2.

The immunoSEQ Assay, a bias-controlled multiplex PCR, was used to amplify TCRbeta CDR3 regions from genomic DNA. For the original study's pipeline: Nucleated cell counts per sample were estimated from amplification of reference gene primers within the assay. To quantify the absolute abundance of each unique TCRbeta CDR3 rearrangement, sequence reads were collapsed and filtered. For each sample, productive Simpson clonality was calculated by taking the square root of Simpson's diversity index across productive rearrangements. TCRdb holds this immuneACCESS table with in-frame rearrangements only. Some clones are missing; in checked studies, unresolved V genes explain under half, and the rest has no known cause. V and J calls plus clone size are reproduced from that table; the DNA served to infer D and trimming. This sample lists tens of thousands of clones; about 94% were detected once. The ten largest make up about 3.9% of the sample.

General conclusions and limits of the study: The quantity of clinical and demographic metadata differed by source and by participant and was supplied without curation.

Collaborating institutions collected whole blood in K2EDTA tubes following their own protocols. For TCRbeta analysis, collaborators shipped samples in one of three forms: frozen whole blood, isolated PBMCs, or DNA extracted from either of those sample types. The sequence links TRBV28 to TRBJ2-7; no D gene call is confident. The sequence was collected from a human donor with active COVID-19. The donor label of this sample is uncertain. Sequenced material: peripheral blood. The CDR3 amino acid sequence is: CASSTGRTYEQYF. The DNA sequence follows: TGTGCCAGCAGCACGGGTCGGACCTACGAGCAGTACTTC.